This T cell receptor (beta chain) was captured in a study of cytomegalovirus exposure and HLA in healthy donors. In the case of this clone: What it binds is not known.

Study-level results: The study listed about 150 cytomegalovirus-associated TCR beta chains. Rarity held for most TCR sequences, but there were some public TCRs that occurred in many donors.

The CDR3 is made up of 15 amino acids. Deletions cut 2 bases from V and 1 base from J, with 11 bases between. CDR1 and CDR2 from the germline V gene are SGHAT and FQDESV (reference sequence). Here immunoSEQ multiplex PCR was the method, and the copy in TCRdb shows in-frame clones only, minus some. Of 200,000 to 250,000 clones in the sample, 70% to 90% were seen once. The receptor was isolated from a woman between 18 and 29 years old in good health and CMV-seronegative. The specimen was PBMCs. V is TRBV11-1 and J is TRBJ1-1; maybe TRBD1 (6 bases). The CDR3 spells CASSLTGAQNTEAFF. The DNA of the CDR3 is TGTGCCAGCAGCTTAACGGGGGCTCAGAACACTGAAGCTTTCTTT.